This TCR beta chain was sequenced during a study of CD8 T cells in ankylosing spondylitis. TCRdb used MiXCR to reprocess the 5' RACE reads, holding one entry per CDR3 protein. The table lists more than 400,000 distinct CDR3 sequences, roughly 5% of them singletons, with under 4.5% in the top ten. The study's findings and limits: As reported, disease-linked clones showed significant enrichment in matched ankylosing spondylitis synovial fluid. Among TCR beta sequences, a motif of several highly homologous variants appeared characteristic of ankylosing spondylitis blood.

The V gene's germline CDR1 is MDHEN and CDR2 SYDVKM. The CDR3 has 17 residues. Trimming at V came to 5 bases and at J to 6 bases, leaving 16 bases not matched to a gene. This clonotype turned up a few times. Its antigen remains unidentified. This receptor was taken from a male donor with ankylosing spondylitis. The chain joins TRBV28 to TRBJ2-7; 10 nucleotides agree with TRBD2. Material for sequencing was blood, either unsorted or a sorted T cell fraction (not recorded which). The CDR3 loop reads CASSPEGKRGGQGEQYF. The CDR3 region has the DNA TGTGCCAGCAGTCCCGAGGGAAAGCGGGGGGGGCAAGGCGAGCAGTACTTC.